Listed below are T cell receptor beta chains from one sample, sequenced in a study of long-term antiretroviral therapy in people with HIV. Measured with immunoSEQ multiplex PCR; TCRdb has only the in-frame clones, and not every one. The sample includes some 22,000 clones, 80% to 85% seen only once; the top ten take roughly a quarter. Source: unsorted PBMCs, taken 0.4 years after starting antiretroviral therapy. These receptors originate from a man aged 50 to 60 with HIV. Each CDR3 is given without its conserved first and last residue. Rows give clone size only sometimes, using once, few, many, or a class for an expanded clone.

j_gene	abundance	v_gene	CDR3aa
TRBJ2-3	.	TRBV5-1	ASSLAWLPARTDTQY
TRBJ1-1	.	TRBV30	AWAPQMNTEAF
TRBJ2-3	.	TRBV9	ASSVATVAGGTDTQY
TRBJ2-3	.	TRBV27	ASRAPDTQY
TRBJ2-2	once	TRBV13	ASIKQGSVRDTGELF
TRBJ1-4	once	TRBV19	ASSARTGDINEKLF
TRBJ2-1	once	TRBV30	AWTEGIAIKDNEQF
TRBJ2-1	.	TRBV20-1	SALYIEQF
TRBJ2-1	once	TRBV6-5	ASSYREGLGEQF
TRBJ1-2	.	TRBV6-1	ASNQGYYGYT
TRBJ1-2	.	TRBV6-6	ASSSRIVNYGYT
TRBJ1-2	.	TRBV27	ASRDLYGYT
TRBJ1-2	.	TRBV29-1	SVDSGEDYGYT
TRBJ2-3	.	TRBV5-1	ASSSSGGDTDTQY
TRBJ1-2	.	TRBV28	ASSLPSPQVYT
TRBJ1-1	.	TRBV7-2	ASSLVLKGMGGEAF
TRBJ2-7	.	TRBV11-2	ASTPRVSEQY
TRBJ2-7	.	TRBV21-1	ARGHFPLSSYEQY
TRBJ1-1	.	TRBV2	ASSGMGRETEAF
TRBJ1-1	.	TRBV6-5	ASSSFRQASNTEAF
TRBJ1-4	.	TRBV23-1	ASGDYNRGYEKLF
TRBJ2-3	.	TRBV27	ASSLSSTDTQY
TRBJ1-6	.	TRBV7-6	ASSQAGRFYPSPLH
TRBJ2-5	.	TRBV7-2	ASSLAAWTTSETQY
TRBJ2-2	.	TRBV2	ASGGDGNTGELF
TRBJ2-7	.	TRBV9	ASSVAPEYEQY
TRBJ1-1	.	TRBV29-1	SVEARTEAF
TRBJ1-5	.	TRBV6-5	AAWGAMSNQPQH
TRBJ1-3	.	TRBV6-5	ASSYSAGANTIY
TRBJ2-7	.	TRBV30	AWSFGQGAYEQY
TRBJ2-7	.	TRBV6-5	ASSYSSGEQY
TRBJ1-1	.	TRBV7-9	ASSPRTGGTEAF
TRBJ1-2	few	TRBV6-5	ASSHQGGKDGYT
TRBJ1-5	.	TRBV5-1	ASSPRGGNQPQH
TRBJ1-5	.	TRBV10-3	AIGTGNQPQH
TRBJ1-5	.	TRBV10-3	AISESDQPQH
TRBJ1-1	.	TRBV2	ASAQEGETEAF
TRBJ1-3	.	TRBV4-1	ASSQFYRANSGNTIY
TRBJ1-5	.	TRBV28	ASSHYRGDQPQH
TRBJ1-1	.	TRBV13	ASSLLGGLAYTEAF
TRBJ1-1	once	TRBV29-1	SSLDRGLTEAF
TRBJ2-5	once	TRBV15	ATSRPGLAGGWEQETQY
TRBJ1-5	.	TRBV6-1	ASSGQGNNQPQH
TRBJ1-2	once	TRBV7-2	ASSLGVGGYT
TRBJ2-2	.	TRBV5-4	ASSLGRSGELF
TRBJ1-4	.	TRBV28	ASSLWEGATNEKLF
TRBJ1-1	.	TRBV7-3	ASSLRGRANTEAF